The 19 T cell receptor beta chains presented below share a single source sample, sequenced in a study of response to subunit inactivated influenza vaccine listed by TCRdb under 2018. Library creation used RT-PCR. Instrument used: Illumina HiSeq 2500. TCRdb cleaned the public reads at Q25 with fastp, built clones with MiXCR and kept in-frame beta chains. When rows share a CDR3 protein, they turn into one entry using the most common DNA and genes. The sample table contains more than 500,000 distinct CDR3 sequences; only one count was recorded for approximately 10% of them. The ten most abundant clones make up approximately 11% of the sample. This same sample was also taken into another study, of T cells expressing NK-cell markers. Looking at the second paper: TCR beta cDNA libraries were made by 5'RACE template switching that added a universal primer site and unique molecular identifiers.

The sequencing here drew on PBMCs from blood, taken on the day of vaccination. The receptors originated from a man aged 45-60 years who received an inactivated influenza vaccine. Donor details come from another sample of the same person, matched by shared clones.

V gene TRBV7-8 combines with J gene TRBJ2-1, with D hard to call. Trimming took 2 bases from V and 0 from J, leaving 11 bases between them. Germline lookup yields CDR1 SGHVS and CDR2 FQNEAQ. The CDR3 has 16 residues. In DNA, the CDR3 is TGTGCCAGCAGCTTAATTGCTGGGAACTCCTACAATGAGCAGTTCTTC. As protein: CASSLIAGNSYNEQFF.

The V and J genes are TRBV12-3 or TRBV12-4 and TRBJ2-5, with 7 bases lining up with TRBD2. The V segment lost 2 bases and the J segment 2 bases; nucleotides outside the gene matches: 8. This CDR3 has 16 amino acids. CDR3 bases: TGTGCCAGCAGTTTAAGAAGCGGGGCGATTCAAGAGACCCAGTACTTC. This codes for CASSLRSGAIQETQYF.

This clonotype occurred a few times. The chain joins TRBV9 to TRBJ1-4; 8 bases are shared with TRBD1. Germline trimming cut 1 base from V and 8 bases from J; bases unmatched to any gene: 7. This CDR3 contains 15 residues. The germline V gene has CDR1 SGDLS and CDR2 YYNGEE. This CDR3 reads CASSVMGTGGEKLFF. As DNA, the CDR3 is TGTGCCAGCAGCGTAATGGGGACAGGCGGCGAAAAACTGTTTTTT.

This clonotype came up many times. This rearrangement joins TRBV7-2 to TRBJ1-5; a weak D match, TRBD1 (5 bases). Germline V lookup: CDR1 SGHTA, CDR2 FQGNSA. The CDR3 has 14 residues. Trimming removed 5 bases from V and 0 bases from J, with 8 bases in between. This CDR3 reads CASSGTYSNQPQHF. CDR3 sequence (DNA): TGTGCCAGCAGCGGGACTTATAGCAATCAGCCCCAGCATTTT.

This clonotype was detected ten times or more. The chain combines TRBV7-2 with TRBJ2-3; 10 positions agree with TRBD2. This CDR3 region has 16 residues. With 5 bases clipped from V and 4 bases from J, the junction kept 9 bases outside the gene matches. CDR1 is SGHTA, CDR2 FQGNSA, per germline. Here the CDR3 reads CASSPIAGGQADTQYF. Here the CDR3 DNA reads TGTGCCAGCAGCCCCATAGCGGGAGGACAAGCAGATACGCAGTATTTT. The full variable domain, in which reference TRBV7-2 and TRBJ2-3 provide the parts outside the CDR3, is GAGVSQSPSNKVTEKGKDVELRCDPISGHTALYWYRQSLGQGLEFLIYFQGNSAPDKSGLPSDRFSAERTGGSVSTLTIQRTQQEDSAVYLCASSPIAGGQADTQYFGPGTRLTVL.

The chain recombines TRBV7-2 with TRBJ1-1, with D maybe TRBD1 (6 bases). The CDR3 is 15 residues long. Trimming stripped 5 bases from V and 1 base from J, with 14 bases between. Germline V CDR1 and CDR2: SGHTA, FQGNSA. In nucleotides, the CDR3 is TGTGCCAGCAGCAAGGACAGAGCCGCGAACACTGAAGCTTTCTTT. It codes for CASSKDRAANTEAFF.

The CDR3 nucleotides are TGCAGTGCTAGAGATCCCCGGACTAGCGGCTACGAGCAGTACTTC. This encodes CSARDPRTSGYEQYF. This chain links TRBV20-1 with TRBJ2-7; 10 nucleotides line up with TRBD2. The V segment lost 0 bases and the J segment 3 bases; nucleotides outside the gene matches: 5. The CDR3 runs 15 residues. Germline V gene sequence: CDR1 DFQATT, CDR2 SNEGSKA (reference sequence).

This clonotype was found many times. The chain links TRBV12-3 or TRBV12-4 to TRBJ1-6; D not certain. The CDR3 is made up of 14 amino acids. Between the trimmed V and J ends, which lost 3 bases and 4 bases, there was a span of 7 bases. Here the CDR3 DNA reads TGTGCCAGCAGTTTTAAACAGTATAATTCACCCCTCCACTTT. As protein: CASSFKQYNSPLHF.

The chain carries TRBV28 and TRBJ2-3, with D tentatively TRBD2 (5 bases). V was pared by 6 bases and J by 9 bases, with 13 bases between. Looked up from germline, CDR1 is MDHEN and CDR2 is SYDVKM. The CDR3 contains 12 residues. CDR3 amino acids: CASSYGRGTQYF. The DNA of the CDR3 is TGTGCCAGCAGCTACGGCAGAGGGACGCAGTATTTT.

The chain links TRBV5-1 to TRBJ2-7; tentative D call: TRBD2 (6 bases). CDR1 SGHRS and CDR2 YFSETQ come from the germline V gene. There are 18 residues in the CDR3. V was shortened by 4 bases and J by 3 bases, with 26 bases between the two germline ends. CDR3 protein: CASSPTGTPTNKIYEQYF. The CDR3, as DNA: TGCGCCAGCAGCCCGACCGGGACTCCAACCAATAAGATCTACGAGCAGTACTTC. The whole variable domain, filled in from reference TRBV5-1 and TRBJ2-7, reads KAGVTQTPRYLIKTRGQQVTLSCSPISGHRSVSWYQQTPGQGLQFLFEYFSETQRNKGNFPGRFSGRQFSNSRSEMNVSTLELGDSALYLCASSPTGTPTNKIYEQYFGPGTRLTVT.

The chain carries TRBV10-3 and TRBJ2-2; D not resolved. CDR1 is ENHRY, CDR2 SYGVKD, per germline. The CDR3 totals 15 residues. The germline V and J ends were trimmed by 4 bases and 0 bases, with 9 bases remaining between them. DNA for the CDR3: TGTGCCATCAGTGTCGTAGTGGCGAACACCGGGGAGCTGTTTTTT. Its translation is CAISVVVANTGELFF.

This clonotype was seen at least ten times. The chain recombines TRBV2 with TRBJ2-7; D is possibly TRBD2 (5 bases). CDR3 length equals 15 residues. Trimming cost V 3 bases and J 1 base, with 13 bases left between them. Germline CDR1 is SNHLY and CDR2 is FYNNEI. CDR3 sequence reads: CASSDGGLLSYEQYF. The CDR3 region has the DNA TGTGCCAGCAGTGACGGCGGACTCCTGTCCTACGAGCAGTACTTC. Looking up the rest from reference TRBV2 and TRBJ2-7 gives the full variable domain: EPEVTQTPSHQVTQMGQEVILRCVPISNHLYFYWYRQILGQKVEFLVSFYNNEISEKSEIFDDQFSVERPDGSNFTLKIRSTKLEDSAMYFCASSDGGLLSYEQYFGPGTRLTVT.

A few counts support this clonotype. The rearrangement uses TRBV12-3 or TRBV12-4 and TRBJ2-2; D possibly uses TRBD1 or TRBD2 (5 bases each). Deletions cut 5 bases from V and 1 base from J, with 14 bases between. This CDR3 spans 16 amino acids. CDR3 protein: CASSPDTGGNTGELFF. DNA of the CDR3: TGTGCCAGCAGTCCGGACACAGGAGGGAACACCGGGGAGCTGTTTTTT.

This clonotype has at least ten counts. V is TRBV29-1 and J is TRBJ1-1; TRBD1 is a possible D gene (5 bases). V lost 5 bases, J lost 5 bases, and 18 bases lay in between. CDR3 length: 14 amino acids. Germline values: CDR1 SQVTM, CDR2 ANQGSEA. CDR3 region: CSVSDPGVKTEAFF. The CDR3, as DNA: TGCAGCGTTTCCGACCCGGGGGTAAAAACTGAAGCTTTCTTT.

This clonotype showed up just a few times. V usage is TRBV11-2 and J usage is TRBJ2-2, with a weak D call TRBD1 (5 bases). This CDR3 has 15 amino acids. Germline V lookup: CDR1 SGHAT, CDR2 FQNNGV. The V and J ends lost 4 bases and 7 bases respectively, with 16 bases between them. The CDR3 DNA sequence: TGTGCCAGCAGCTCCAGCGCAGGGCCGGGCGGGGAGCTGTTTTTT. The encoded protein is CASSSSAGPGGELFF.

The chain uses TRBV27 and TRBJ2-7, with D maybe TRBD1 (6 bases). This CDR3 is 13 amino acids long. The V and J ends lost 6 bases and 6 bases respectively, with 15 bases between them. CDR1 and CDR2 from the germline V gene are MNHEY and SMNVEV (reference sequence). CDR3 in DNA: TGTGCCAGCAGAGCCTCCATCAGGGGCGAGCAGTACTTC. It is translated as CASRASIRGEQYF.

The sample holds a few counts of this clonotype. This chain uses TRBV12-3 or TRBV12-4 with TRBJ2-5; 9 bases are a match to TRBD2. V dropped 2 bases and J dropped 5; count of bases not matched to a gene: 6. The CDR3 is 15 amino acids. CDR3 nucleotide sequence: TGTGCCAGCAGTTTAAATAGCGGGGGAGACGAGACCCAGTACTTC. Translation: CASSLNSGGDETQYF.

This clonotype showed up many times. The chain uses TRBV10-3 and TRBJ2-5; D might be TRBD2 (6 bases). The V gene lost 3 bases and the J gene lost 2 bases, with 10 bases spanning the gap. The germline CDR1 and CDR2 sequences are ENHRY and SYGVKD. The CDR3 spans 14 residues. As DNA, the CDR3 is TGTGCCATCAGTGACCTGGCGGGGCAAGAGACCCAGTACTTC. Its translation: CAISDLAGQETQYF.

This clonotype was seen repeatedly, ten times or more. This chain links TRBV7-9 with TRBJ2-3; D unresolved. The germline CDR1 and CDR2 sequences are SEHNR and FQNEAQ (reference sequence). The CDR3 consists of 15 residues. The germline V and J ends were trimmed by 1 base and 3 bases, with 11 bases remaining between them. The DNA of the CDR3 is TGTGCCAGCAGCTTAGATGGGCCAAGAACAGATACGCAGTATTTT. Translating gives CASSLDGPRTDTQYF.